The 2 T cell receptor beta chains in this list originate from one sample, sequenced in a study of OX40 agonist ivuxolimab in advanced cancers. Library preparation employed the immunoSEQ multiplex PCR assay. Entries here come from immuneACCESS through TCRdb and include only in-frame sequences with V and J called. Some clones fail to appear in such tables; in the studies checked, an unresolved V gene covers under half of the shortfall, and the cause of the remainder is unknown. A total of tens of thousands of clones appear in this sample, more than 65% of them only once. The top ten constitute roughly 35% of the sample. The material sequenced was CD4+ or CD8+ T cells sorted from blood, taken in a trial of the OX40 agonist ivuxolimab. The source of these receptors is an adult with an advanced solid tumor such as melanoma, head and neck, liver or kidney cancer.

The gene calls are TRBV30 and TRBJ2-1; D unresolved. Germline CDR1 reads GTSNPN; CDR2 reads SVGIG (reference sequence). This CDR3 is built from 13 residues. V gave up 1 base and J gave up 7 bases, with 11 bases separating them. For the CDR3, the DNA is TGTGCCTGGAGTGGGCAGAAATGGAATGAGCAGTTCTTC. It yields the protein CAWSGQKWNEQFF.

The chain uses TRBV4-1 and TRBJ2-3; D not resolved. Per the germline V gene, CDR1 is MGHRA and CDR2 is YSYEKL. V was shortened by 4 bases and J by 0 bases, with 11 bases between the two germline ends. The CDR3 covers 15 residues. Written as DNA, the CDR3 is TGCGCCAGCAGCCTTGAAGCGTCTAGCACAGATACGCAGTATTTT. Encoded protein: CASSLEASSTDTQYF.